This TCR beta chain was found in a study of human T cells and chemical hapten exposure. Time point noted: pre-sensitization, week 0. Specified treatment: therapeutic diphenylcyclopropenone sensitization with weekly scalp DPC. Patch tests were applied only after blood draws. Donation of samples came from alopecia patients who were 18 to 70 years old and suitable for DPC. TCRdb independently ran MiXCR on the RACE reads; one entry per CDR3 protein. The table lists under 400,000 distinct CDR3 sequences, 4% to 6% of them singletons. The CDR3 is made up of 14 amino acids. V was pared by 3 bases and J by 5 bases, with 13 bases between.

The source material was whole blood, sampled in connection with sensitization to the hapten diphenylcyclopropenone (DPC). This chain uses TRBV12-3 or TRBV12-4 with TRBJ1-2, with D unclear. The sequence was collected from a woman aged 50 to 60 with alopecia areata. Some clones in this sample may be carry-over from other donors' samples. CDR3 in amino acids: CASSLRSTAYGYTF. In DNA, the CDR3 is TGTGCCAGCAGTTTGAGATCGACGGCTTATGGCTACACCTTC.